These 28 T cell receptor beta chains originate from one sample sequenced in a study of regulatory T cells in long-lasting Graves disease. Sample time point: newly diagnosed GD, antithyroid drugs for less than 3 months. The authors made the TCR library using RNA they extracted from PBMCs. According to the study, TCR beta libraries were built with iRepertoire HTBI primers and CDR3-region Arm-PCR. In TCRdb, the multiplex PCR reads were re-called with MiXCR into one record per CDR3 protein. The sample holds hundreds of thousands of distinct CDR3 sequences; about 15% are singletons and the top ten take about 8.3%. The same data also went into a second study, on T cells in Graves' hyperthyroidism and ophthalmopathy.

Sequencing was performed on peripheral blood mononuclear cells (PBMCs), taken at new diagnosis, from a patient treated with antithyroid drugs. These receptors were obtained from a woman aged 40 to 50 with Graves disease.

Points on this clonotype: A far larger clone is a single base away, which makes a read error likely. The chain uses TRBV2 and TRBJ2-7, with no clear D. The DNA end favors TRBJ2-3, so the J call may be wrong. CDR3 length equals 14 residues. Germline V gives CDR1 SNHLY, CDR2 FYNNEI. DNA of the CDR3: TGTGCCAGCAGTGAACTTGATATCATAGATACGCAGTATTTT. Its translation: CASSELDIIDTQYF.

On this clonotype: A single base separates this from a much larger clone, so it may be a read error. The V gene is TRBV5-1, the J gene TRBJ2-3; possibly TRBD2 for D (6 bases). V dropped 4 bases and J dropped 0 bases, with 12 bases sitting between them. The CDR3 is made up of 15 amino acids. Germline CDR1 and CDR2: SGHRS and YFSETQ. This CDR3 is CASSRSGSSTDTQYF. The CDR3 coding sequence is TGCGCCAGCAGCCGAAGCGGGTCTAGCACAGATACGCAGTATTTT.

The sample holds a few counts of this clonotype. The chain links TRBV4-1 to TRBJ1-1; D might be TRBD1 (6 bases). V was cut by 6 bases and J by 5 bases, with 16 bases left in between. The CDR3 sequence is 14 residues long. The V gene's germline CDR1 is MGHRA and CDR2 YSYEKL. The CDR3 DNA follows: TGCGCCAGCAGACACACAGGGCGTCGGACTGAAGCTTTCTTT. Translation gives CASRHTGRRTEAFF.

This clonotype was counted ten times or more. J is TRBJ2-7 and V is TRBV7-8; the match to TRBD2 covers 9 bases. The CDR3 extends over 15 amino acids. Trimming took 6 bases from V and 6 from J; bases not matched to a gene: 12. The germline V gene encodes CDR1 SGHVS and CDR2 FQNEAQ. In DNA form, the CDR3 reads TGTGCCAGCAGGGGGAAGGGGACTAGCTTCCTCGAGCAGTACTTC. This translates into CASRGKGTSFLEQYF.

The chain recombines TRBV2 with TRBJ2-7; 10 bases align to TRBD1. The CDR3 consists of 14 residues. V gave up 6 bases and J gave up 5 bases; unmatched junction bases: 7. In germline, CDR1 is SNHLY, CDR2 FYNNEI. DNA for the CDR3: TGTGCCAGCAGCCCGGGACAGGGGACAAACGAGCAGTACTTC. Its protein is CASSPGQGTNEQYF.

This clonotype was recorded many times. The CDR3 reads CASSVVLAGVLETQYF. The CDR3, as DNA: TGTGCCAGCAGCGTAGTCCTAGCGGGAGTATTGGAGACCCAGTACTTC. The chain links TRBV9 to TRBJ2-5; 10 nucleotides agree with TRBD2. With V trimmed by 0 bases and J by 5 bases, 7 bases remained unmatched. This CDR3 has 16 amino acids. Per the germline V gene, CDR1 is SGDLS and CDR2 is YYNGEE.

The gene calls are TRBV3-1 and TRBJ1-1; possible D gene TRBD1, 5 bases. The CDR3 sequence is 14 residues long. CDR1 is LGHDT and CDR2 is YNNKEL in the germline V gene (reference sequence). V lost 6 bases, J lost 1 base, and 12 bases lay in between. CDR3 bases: TGTGCCAGCAGGCCCGGGGCCCAGAACACTGAAGCTTTCTTT. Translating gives CASRPGAQNTEAFF.

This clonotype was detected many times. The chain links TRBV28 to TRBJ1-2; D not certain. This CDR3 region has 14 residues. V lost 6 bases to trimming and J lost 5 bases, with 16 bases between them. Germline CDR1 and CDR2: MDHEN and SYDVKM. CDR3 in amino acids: CASRSMSGGYGYTF. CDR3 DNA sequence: TGTGCCAGCAGGTCTATGTCGGGAGGTTATGGCTACACCTTC.

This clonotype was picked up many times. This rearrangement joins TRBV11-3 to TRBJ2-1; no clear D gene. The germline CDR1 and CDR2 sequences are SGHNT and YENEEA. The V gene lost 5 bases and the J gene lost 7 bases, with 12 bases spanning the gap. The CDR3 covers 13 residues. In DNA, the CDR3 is TGTGCCAGCAGCATAACCCTAAATAATGAGCAGTTCTTC. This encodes CASSITLNNEQFF. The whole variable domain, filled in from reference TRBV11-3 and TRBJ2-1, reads EAGVVQSPRYKIIEKKQPVAFWCNPISGHNTLYWYLQNLGQGPELLIRYENEEAVDDSQLPKDRFSAERLKGVDSTLKIQPAELGDSAVYLCASSITLNNEQFFGPGTRLTVL.

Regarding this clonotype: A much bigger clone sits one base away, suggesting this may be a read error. CDR3 region: CASNSTGTAYGYTF. CDR3 sequence (DNA): TGTGCCAGCAATTCAACCGGGACAGCCTATGGCTACACCTTC. The rearrangement joins TRBV27 to TRBJ1-2; 7 nucleotides match TRBD1. The V segment lost 7 bases and the J segment 4 bases; nucleotides outside the gene matches: 9. The germline CDR1 and CDR2 sequences are MNHEY and SMNVEV (reference sequence). The CDR3 covers 14 residues.

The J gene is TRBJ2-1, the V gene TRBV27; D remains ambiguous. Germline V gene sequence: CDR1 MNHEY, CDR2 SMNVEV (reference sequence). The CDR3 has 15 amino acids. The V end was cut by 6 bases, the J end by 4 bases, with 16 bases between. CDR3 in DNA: TGTGCCAGCAGAATTGAGGTACGGCGGTACAATGAGCAGTTCTTC. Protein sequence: CASRIEVRRYNEQFF.

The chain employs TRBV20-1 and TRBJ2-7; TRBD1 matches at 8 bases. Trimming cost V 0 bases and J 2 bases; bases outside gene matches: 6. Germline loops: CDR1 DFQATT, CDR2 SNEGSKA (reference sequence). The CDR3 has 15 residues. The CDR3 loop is CSARDPGGPAYEQYF. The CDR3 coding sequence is TGCAGTGCTAGAGACCCAGGGGGCCCTGCCTACGAGCAGTACTTC.

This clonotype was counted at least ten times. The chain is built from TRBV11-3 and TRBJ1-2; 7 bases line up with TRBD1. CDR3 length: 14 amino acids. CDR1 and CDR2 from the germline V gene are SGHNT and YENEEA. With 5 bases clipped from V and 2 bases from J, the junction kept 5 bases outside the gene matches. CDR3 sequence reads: CASSPQQGNYGYTF. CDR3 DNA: TGTGCCAGCAGCCCACAACAGGGGAACTATGGCTACACCTTC.

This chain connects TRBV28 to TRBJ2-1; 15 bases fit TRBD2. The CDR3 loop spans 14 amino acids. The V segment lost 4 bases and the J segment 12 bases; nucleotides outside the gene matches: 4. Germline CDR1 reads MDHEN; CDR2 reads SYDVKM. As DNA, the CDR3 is TGTGCCAGCAGTTCGAGGGGACTAGCGGGAGGGCAGTTCTTC. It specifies CASSSRGLAGGQFF.

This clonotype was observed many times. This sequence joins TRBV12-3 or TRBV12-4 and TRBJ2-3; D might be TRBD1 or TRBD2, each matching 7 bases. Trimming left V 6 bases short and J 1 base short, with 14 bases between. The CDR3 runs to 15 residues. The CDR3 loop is CASSPAGTGTDTQYF. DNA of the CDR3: TGTGCCAGCAGCCCAGCGGGGACAGGCACAGATACGCAGTATTTT.

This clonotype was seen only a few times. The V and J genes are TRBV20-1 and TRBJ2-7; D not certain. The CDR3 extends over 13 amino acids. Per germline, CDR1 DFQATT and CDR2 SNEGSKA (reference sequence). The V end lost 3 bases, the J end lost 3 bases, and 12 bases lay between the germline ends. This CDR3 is CSASPRSIYEQYF. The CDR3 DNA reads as TGCAGTGCTAGTCCTAGATCGATCTACGAGCAGTACTTC.

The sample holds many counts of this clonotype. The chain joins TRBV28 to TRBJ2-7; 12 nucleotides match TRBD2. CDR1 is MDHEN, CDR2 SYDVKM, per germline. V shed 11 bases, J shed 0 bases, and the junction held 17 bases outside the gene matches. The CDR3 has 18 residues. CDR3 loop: CASPPPGLAGDSSYEQYF. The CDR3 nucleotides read TGTGCCTCGCCCCCCCCGGGACTAGCGGGTGACAGCTCCTACGAGCAGTACTTC. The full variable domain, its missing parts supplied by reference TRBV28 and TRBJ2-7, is DVKVTQSSRYLVKRTGEKVFLECVQDMDHENMFWYRQDPGLGLRLIYFSYDVKMKEKGDIPEGYSVSREKKERFSLILESASTNQTSMYLCASPPPGLAGDSSYEQYFGPGTRLTVT.

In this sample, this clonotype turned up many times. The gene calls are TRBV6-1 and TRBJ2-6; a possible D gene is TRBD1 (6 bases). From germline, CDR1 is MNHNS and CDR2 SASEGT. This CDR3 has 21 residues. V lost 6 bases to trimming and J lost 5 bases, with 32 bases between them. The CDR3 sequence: CASRQIQGVKRASLRANVLTF. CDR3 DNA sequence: TGTGCCAGCAGGCAGATACAGGGAGTAAAGCGTGCCTCGCTAAGGGCCAACGTCCTGACTTTC.

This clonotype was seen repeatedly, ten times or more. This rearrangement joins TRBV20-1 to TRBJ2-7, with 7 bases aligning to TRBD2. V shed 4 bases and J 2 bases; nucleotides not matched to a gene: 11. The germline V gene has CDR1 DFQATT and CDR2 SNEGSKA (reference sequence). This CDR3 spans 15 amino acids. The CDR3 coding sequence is TGCAGTGCTACTCGGGAGGACCTGGGCCCCTACGAGCAGTACTTC. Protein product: CSATREDLGPYEQYF.

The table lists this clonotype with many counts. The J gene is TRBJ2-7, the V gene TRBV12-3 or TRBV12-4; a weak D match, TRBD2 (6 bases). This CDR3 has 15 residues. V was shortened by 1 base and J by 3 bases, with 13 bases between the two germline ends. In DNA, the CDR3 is TGTGCCAGCAGTTTAGGATACGGGAGTGGCTACGAGCAGTACTTC. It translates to CASSLGYGSGYEQYF.

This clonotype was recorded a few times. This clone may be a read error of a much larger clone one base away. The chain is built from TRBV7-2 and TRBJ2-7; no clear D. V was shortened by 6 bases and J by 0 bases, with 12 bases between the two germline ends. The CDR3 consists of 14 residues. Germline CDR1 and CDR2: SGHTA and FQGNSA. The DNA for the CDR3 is TGTACCAGCAGTGCCAGCGCGGACTCCTACGAGCAGTACTTC. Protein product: CTSSASADSYEQYF.

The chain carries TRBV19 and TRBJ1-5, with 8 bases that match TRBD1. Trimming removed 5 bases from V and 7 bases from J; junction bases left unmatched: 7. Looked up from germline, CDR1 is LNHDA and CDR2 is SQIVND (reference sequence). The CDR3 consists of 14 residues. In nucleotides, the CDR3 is TGTGCCAGTAGTTCCTGGACAGGGTCACAGCCCCAGCATTTT. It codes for CASSSWTGSQPQHF.

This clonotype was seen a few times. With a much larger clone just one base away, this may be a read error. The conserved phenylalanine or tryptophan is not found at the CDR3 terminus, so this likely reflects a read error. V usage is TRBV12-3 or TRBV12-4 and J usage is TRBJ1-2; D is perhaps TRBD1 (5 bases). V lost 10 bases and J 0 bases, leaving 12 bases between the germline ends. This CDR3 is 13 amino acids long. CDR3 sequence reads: CAISGQPNYGYTS. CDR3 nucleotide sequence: TGTGCCATCTCAGGGCAGCCTAACTATGGCTACACCTCC.

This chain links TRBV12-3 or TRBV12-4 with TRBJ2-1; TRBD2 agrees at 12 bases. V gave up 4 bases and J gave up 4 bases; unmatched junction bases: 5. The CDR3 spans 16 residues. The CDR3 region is CASSWRTSGIYNEQFF. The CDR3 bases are TGTGCCAGCAGTTGGCGGACTAGCGGGATTTACAATGAGCAGTTCTTC.

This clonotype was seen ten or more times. CDR3 in amino acids: CASSYGRPNSPLHF. CDR3 sequence (DNA): TGTGCCAGCAGTTATGGACGGCCTAATTCACCCCTCCACTTT. The chain combines TRBV2 with TRBJ1-4; D gene unclear. Gene TRBJ1-6 matches the end of the DNA better, so the J call may be wrong. This CDR3 has 14 amino acids. Germline CDR1 is SNHLY and CDR2 is FYNNEI.

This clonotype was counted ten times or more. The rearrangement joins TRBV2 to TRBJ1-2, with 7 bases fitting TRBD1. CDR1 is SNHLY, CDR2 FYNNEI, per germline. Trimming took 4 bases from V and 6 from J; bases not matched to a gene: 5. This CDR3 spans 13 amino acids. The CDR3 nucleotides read TGTGCCAGCAGTGCCGGGGACAGCGATGGCTACACCTTC. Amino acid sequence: CASSAGDSDGYTF.

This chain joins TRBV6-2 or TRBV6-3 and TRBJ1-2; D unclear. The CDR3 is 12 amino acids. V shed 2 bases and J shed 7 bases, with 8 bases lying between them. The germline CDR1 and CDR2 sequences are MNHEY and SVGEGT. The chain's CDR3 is CASSYLGLGYTF. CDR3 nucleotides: TGTGCCAGCAGTTACCTCGGACTTGGCTACACCTTC.

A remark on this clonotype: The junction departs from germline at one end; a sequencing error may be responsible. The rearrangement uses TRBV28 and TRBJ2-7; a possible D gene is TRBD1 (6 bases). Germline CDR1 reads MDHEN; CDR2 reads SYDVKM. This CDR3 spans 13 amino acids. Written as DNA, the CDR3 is TGTGCCGGCAGTTTCCAGGGGTTACACGAGCAGTACTTC. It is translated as CAGSFQGLHEQYF.